This TCR beta chain was obtained from a study of STAT5B mutations in CD4+ large granular lymphocyte leukemia. General study points: 8/27 top patient clones versus 2/35 control clones were TRBV06-family.

Points on this clone: Antigen: not known.

From germline, CDR1 is KGHSH and CDR2 LQKENI. Deletions cut 2 bases from V and 0 bases from J, with 11 bases between. The CDR3 sequence is 17 residues long. This was a survey-level run. Sequenced by immunoSEQ multiplex PCR; TCRdb stores in-frame clones only, minus some. The table includes around 35,000 clones, roughly four fifths detected once. Control samples were healthy donors' buffy coats. The TCR comes from a human donor in good health. Sample: CD4+ T cells from blood buffy coats. The chain is built from TRBV18 and TRBJ2-6; D remains ambiguous. The CDR3 coding sequence is TGTGCCAGCTCACCAGACGACGGTTTCTCTGGGGCCAACGTCCTGACTTTC. Translated: CASSPDDGFSGANVLTF. Using reference TRBV18 and TRBJ2-6 for the parts outside the CDR3, the full variable domain is NAGVMQNPRHLVRRRGQEARLRCSPMKGHSHVYWYRQLPEEGLKFMVYLQKENIIDESGMPKERFSAEFPKEGPSILRIQQVVRGDSAAYFCASSPDDGFSGANVLTFGAGSRLTVL.